This T cell receptor beta chain was identified during a study of T cells after yellow fever vaccination. The CDR3 has 13 residues. CDR1 is DFQATT and CDR2 is SNEGSKA in the germline V gene (reference sequence). Trimming took 6 bases from V and 6 from J, leaving 16 bases between them. TCRdb redid the calling of the 5' RACE reads with MiXCR, one entry per CDR3 protein. The sample lists about 250,000 distinct CDR3 sequences; more than 3.5% were seen once. This clonotype was detected ten times or more. The chain recombines TRBV20-1 with TRBJ2-3; the D gene is possibly TRBD1 (5 bases). This TCR was sampled from a young man who received the YFV17D yellow fever vaccine. Here the sequenced sample was PBMCs, taken 15 days after the yellow fever booster vaccination. CDR3 sequence (DNA): TGCAGTGCCGAGACAGATACGACGGATACGCAGTATTTT. Translation gives CSAETDTTDTQYF.